Below are 27 T cell receptor beta chains sequenced from a single sample in a study of T cell responses to AZD1222 COVID-19 vaccine (dated by TCRdb to the early 2020s). Interpreted using the paper, the time point label stands for: about 28 days (+/-7) after the second vaccine dose. Library preparation was by the immunoSEQ multiplex PCR assay. TCRdb took this table from immuneACCESS and kept in-frame rearrangements with V and J called. Such tables lack part of the clones; where checked against another copy, unresolved V genes explain under half of the gap, and the rest is unexplained. This sample holds approximately 120,000 clones; around 87% were observed only once. 4% to 5.5% of the sample is held by the ten biggest clonotypes. Material: peripheral blood, obtained 28 days after the second AZD1222 dose. The source of these receptors is an adult who received the AZD1222 COVID-19 vaccine.

This clone has only a few counts. V is TRBV14 and J is TRBJ2-6; tentative D call: TRBD2 (5 bases). The CDR3 is made up of 16 amino acids. V shed 3 bases and J shed 2 bases, with 11 bases lying between them. Germline assignment: CDR1 SGHDN and CDR2 FVKESK. This CDR3 reads CASSQDSRAGANVLTF. The CDR3 DNA reads TGTGCCAGCAGCCAGGACTCCCGGGCTGGGGCCAACGTCCTGACTTTC. The full variable domain, completed using reference TRBV14 and TRBJ2-6, is EAGVTQFPSHSVIEKGQTVTLRCDPISGHDNLYWYRRVMGKEIKFLLHFVKESKQDESGMPNNRFLAERTGGTYSTLKVQPAELEDSGVYFCASSQDSRAGANVLTFGAGSRLTVL.

The V call is TRBV5-1, the J call TRBJ1-2; D is ambiguous. Per the germline V gene, CDR1 is SGHRS and CDR2 is YFSETQ. The CDR3 has 15 residues. V shed 0 bases and J shed 1 base, with 10 bases lying between them. In DNA form, the CDR3 reads TGCGCCAGCAGCTTGGGGCAGGAAAATAACTATGGCTACACCTTC. It translates to CASSLGQENNYGYTF. The whole variable domain, filled in from reference TRBV5-1 and TRBJ1-2, reads KAGVTQTPRYLIKTRGQQVTLSCSPISGHRSVSWYQQTPGQGLQFLFEYFSETQRNKGNFPGRFSGRQFSNSRSEMNVSTLELGDSALYLCASSLGQENNYGYTFGSGTRLTVV.

This clone was recorded once. V is TRBV27 and J is TRBJ1-5; no reliable D call. The CDR3 has 13 residues. Germline loops: CDR1 MNHEY, CDR2 SMNVEV (reference sequence). Trimming removed 4 bases from V and 0 bases from J, with 4 bases in between. As DNA, the CDR3 is TGTGCCAGCAGTTGGGATAGCAATCAGCCCCAGCATTTT. It encodes CASSWDSNQPQHF.

The V gene is TRBV6-5, the J gene TRBJ2-1, with a possible D match to TRBD1 (5 bases). Germline-derived CDR1 and CDR2 are MNHEY and SVGAGI. CDR3 length equals 13 residues. V was clipped by 0 bases and J by 10 bases, with 10 bases between them. The CDR3 reads CASSYSLWGEQFF. The CDR3, as DNA: TGTGCCAGCAGTTACTCGCTATGGGGCGAGCAGTTCTTC.

The chain combines TRBV11-1 with TRBJ2-5; D perhaps matches TRBD2 (6 bases). The CDR3 has 14 residues. V lost 5 bases and J lost 3, with 13 bases in between. Germline CDR1 reads SGHAT; CDR2 reads FQDESV (reference sequence). CDR3 nucleotides: TGTGCCAGCAGCCGCGGGATAGATGAAGAGACCCAGTACTTC. It specifies CASSRGIDEETQYF.

This chain connects TRBV1 to TRBJ1-1. TRBV1 is flagged as a pseudogene. The CDR3 runs 13 residues. CDR3 region: CTSSQPVGTEAFF. CDR3 bases: TGCACCAGCAGCCAACCTGTGGGCACTGAAGCTTTCTTT.

This chain connects TRBV27 to TRBJ2-1; D uncertain. Germline-derived CDR1 and CDR2 are MNHEY and SMNVEV (reference sequence). With 8 bases removed from V and 2 bases from J, the gap between germline ends came to 10 bases. CDR3 length: 13 amino acids. CDR3 in DNA: TGTGCCAGCTCCCGGGTACCCTACAATGAGCAGTTCTTC. Translating it yields CASSRVPYNEQFF.

This clone was seen once. The chain has TRBV2 and TRBJ1-1; 9 bases are shared with TRBD1. Trimming cost V 5 bases and J 6 bases; bases outside gene matches: 13. Germline CDR1 and CDR2: SNHLY and FYNNEI. CDR3 size: 16 residues. CDR3 protein: CASSPVRDRGASEAFF. The CDR3 coding sequence is TGTGCCAGCAGTCCGGTGCGAGACAGGGGGGCATCTGAAGCTTTCTTT.

This clone came up once. V gene TRBV29-1 combines with J gene TRBJ2-2; 10 bases agree with TRBD1. The J segment lost 6 bases and the V segment lost 4 bases, leaving 5 bases of the junction unmatched. This CDR3 is built from 14 residues. In germline, CDR1 is SQVTM, CDR2 ANQGSEA. In DNA form, the CDR3 reads TGCAGCGTTGGTTGGGGGACAGGGGCCGGGGAGCTGTTTTTT. Its translation: CSVGWGTGAGELFF.

The gene calls are TRBV28 and TRBJ2-1; 13 nucleotides align to TRBD2. The CDR3 totals 19 residues. Germline CDR1 and CDR2: MDHEN and SYDVKM. Trimming cost V 5 bases and J 4 bases; bases outside gene matches: 14. The CDR3 sequence is CASSTPGLAGTRRYNEQFF. The DNA for the CDR3 is TGTGCCAGCAGTACACCGGGACTAGCGGGGACTAGGAGATACAATGAGCAGTTCTTC.

The chain employs TRBV7-3 and TRBJ2-2; the match to TRBD2 covers 7 bases. Germline V CDR1 and CDR2: SGHTA, FQGTGA. The CDR3 contains 15 residues. Unmatched junction bases numbered 8, after V lost 6 bases and J lost 4 bases. In DNA form, the CDR3 reads TGTGCCAGCAGTCCCCCGGGAGGCACCACCGGGGAGCTGTTTTTT. Encoded protein: CASSPPGGTTGELFF.

The rearrangement links TRBV5-4 to TRBJ2-7; the D gene could be TRBD1 or TRBD2 (5 bases each). CDR1 is SGHNT and CDR2 is YYREEE in the germline V gene (reference sequence). Trimming took 0 bases from V and 4 from J, leaving 5 bases between them. The CDR3 is 12 amino acids. CDR3 region: CASSLGGYEQYF. CDR3 nucleotides: TGTGCCAGCAGCTTGGGGGGGTACGAGCAGTACTTC.

V gene TRBV12-3 or TRBV12-4 combines with J gene TRBJ2-3, with D hard to call. This CDR3 is built from 13 residues. V shed 2 bases and J shed 5 bases, with 8 bases lying between them. CDR3 protein: CASSLLSRDTQYF. CDR3 nucleotide sequence: TGTGCCAGCAGTTTACTATCACGAGATACGCAGTATTTT.

V usage is TRBV7-3 and J usage is TRBJ1-2; tentatively, D is TRBD1 (6 bases). This CDR3 has 14 amino acids. The germline gives CDR1 SGHTA, CDR2 FQGTGA. V was clipped by 1 base and J by 8 bases, with 14 bases between them. The CDR3 sequence: CASSLNGGQGGYTF. In nucleotides, the CDR3 is TGTGCCAGCAGCTTAAACGGGGGACAAGGCGGCTACACCTTC.

Comment on this clone: The junction differs from germline at one of its ends, possibly a read error. This sequence joins TRBV6-4 and TRBJ1-4, with a weak D call TRBD1 (5 bases). The germline gives CDR1 MRHNA, CDR2 SNTAGT. The CDR3 is 9 amino acids. CDR3 in DNA: TGTGCCAGCAGTGGGGACTACCCTTTT. Its translation is CASSGDYPF.

Remarks on this clone: Distinct nucleotide sequences in the sample also encode this CDR3. The chain employs TRBV7-2 and TRBJ2-2; no reliable D call. The V gene's germline CDR1 is SGHTA and CDR2 FQGNSA. V was trimmed by 1 base and J by 5 bases, leaving 2 bases between them. The CDR3 runs to 12 residues. The CDR3 sequence is CASSLGTGELFF. CDR3 DNA: TGTGCCAGCAGCTTAGGAACCGGGGAGCTGTTTTTT.

This clone was detected only once. This chain links TRBV29-1 with TRBJ2-5; D not certain. The V and J ends lost 5 bases and 2 bases respectively, with 12 bases between them. The CDR3 has 13 amino acids. Germline CDR1 reads SQVTM; CDR2 reads ANQGSEA. The CDR3 protein is CSVLGQQQETQYF. In DNA, the CDR3 is TGCAGCGTTCTCGGTCAGCAACAAGAGACCCAGTACTTC.

V is TRBV6-5 and J is TRBJ1-5, with D uncertain. The CDR3 contains 15 residues. Trimming pared 0 bases from V and 3 bases from J, leaving 9 bases between. Per germline, CDR1 MNHEY and CDR2 SVGAGI. The CDR3 reads CASSYSKYPNQPQHF. CDR3 coding DNA: TGTGCCAGCAGTTACTCGAAATACCCCAATCAGCCCCAGCATTTT.

The table lists this clone with a count of one. CDR3 region: CASSLTGRGTEAFF. The CDR3 DNA follows: TGTGCCAGCAGCTTAACCGGACGGGGCACTGAAGCTTTCTTT. This rearrangement joins TRBV7-2 to TRBJ1-1, with D unresolved. The CDR3 is 14 amino acids. CDR1 is SGHTA and CDR2 is FQGNSA in the germline V gene. V was shortened by 2 bases and J by 4 bases, with 11 bases between the two germline ends.

In nucleotides, the CDR3 is TGTGCCAGCTCACAGGACGAAATCACTGAAGCTTTCTTT. This translates into CASSQDEITEAFF. V usage is TRBV18 and J usage is TRBJ1-1; D remains ambiguous. Germline CDR1 reads KGHSH; CDR2 reads LQKENI. CDR3 length equals 13 residues. The germline V and J ends were trimmed by 4 bases and 4 bases, with 10 bases remaining between them.

This chain joins TRBV30 and TRBJ1-5; tentative D call: TRBD1 (5 bases). With 2 bases removed from V and 5 bases from J, the gap between germline ends came to 25 bases. This CDR3 spans 18 amino acids. CDR1 GTSNPN and CDR2 SVGIG come from the germline V gene (reference sequence). CDR3 DNA sequence: TGTGCCTGGAGTTTCCCTAGCCCCTCAAGCCAGGGTTATCAGCCCCAGCATTTT. The encoded protein is CAWSFPSPSSQGYQPQHF.

This chain connects TRBV6-5 to TRBJ1-5; D not resolved. Germline loops: CDR1 MNHEY, CDR2 SVGAGI. The CDR3 length is 14 residues. V was shortened by 1 base and J by 7 bases, with 11 bases between the two germline ends. The CDR3 loop is CASSYLGRGQPQHF. The DNA of the CDR3 is TGTGCCAGCAGTTACTTGGGCAGAGGCCAGCCCCAGCATTTT.

The chain combines TRBV5-1 with TRBJ1-2, with 9 bases matching TRBD1. The CDR3 has 15 residues. Germline V gene data show CDR1 as SGHRS and CDR2 as YFSETQ. With 4 bases clipped from V and 8 bases from J, the junction kept 12 bases outside the gene matches. The CDR3 protein is CASSLLRDRARGYTF. DNA for the CDR3: TGCGCCAGCAGCCTACTCCGGGACAGGGCTCGCGGCTACACCTTC.

The rearrangement uses TRBV6-2 or TRBV6-3 and TRBJ2-1; D is perhaps TRBD1 (6 bases). CDR1 is MNHEY, CDR2 SVGEGT, per germline. The CDR3 runs to 13 residues. With 5 bases removed from V and 5 bases from J, the gap between germline ends came to 10 bases. This CDR3 is CASSTYRDNEQFF. The CDR3 DNA reads as TGTGCCAGCAGTACTTACAGGGACAATGAGCAGTTCTTC.

The genes are TRBV25-1 and TRBJ2-7; D remains ambiguous. Trimming pared 0 bases from V and 1 base from J, leaving 4 bases between. This CDR3 has 13 amino acids. From germline, CDR1 is MGHDK and CDR2 SYGVNS. For the CDR3, the DNA is TGTGCCAGCAGTGAATATGGTTCCTACGAGCAGTACTTC. This translates into CASSEYGSYEQYF.

This chain links TRBV6-5 with TRBJ2-7; D tentatively fits TRBD1 or TRBD2 (5 bases each). Trimming stripped 5 bases from V and 2 bases from J, with 10 bases between. The germline gives CDR1 MNHEY, CDR2 SVGAGI. The CDR3 runs 13 residues. CDR3 residues: CASSQGVTYEQYF. DNA of the CDR3: TGTGCCAGCAGTCAGGGAGTTACCTACGAGCAGTACTTC.

The genes are TRBV30 and TRBJ1-6; weak D call: TRBD1 (6 bases). Trimming cost V 0 bases and J 5 bases, with 8 bases left between them. The CDR3 length is 14 residues. Germline assignment: CDR1 GTSNPN and CDR2 SVGIG (reference sequence). CDR3 amino acids: CAWSVQGNNSPLHF. DNA for the CDR3: TGTGCCTGGAGTGTACAGGGAAATAATTCACCCCTCCACTTT.